These 29 T cell receptor beta chains originate from one sample sequenced in a study of graft-versus-host responses after intestinal transplantation. Antigens of these TCRs are unknown. Clones were read by immunoSEQ multiplex PCR, and TCRdb kept only the in-frame ones, dropping some. This table has around 110,000 clones, 93% appearing once. Source: unstimulated CD8+ T cells sorted from spleen or lymph node cells, taken before transplant. The receptors come from a human donor who was the organ donor for an intestinal transplant.

CDR3 region: CASSPGRGGNTEAFF. CDR3 bases: TGTGCCAGCAGCCCCGGCAGGGGGGGCAACACTGAAGCTTTCTTT. The chain carries TRBV9 and TRBJ1-1, with 7 positions matching TRBD1. Germline trimming cut 4 bases from V and 2 bases from J; bases unmatched to any gene: 8. The CDR3 has 15 residues. From germline, CDR1 is SGDLS and CDR2 YYNGEE.

The V call is TRBV5-1, the J call TRBJ2-7; 9 positions match TRBD2. The CDR3 contains 17 residues. V shed 2 bases and J 1 base; nucleotides not matched to a gene: 10. Germline CDR1 reads SGHRS; CDR2 reads YFSETQ. CDR3 nucleotides: TGCGCCAGCAGCTTATTTTATGCGGGAGGGCCTTCCTACGAGCAGTACTTC. Its translation: CASSLFYAGGPSYEQYF.

This clone was observed a single time. V and J are TRBV28 and TRBJ2-7; 7 bases line up with TRBD2. This CDR3 is 14 amino acids long. With V trimmed by 5 bases and J by 3 bases, 7 bases remained unmatched. The germline V gene has CDR1 MDHEN and CDR2 SYDVKM. CDR3 nucleotide sequence: TGTGCCAGCAGTGCTCCTCGCGGGAGCTACGAGCAGTACTTC. The encoded protein is CASSAPRGSYEQYF.

V is TRBV19 and J is TRBJ2-1; 13 bases fit TRBD2. The V and J ends lost 7 bases and 8 bases, in that order; junction bases with no gene match: 8. The CDR3 covers 15 residues. Per the germline V gene, CDR1 is LNHDA and CDR2 is SQIVND (reference sequence). For the CDR3, the DNA is TGTGCCAGTACCCTAGGACTAGCGGGAGTCGATGAGCAGTTCTTC. Encoded protein: CASTLGLAGVDEQFF.

The chain employs TRBV6-1 and TRBJ2-7, with D unresolved. Germline V gene sequence: CDR1 MNHNS, CDR2 SASEGT. V was cut by 5 bases and J by 3 bases, with 8 bases left in between. The CDR3 has 12 residues. The CDR3 bases are TGTGCCAGCAGTCATAAAAGCTACGAGCAGTACTTC. Amino acids: CASSHKSYEQYF.

The V gene is TRBV6-6, the J gene TRBJ2-3; no reliable D call. V was pared by 4 bases and J by 4 bases, with 6 bases between. CDR1 is MNHNY, CDR2 SVGAGI, per germline (reference sequence). The CDR3 covers 12 residues. Here the CDR3 reads CASSSLADTQYF. The DNA of the CDR3 is TGTGCCAGCAGTTCCCTAGCAGATACGCAGTATTTT.

The rearrangement uses TRBV5-1 and TRBJ1-2, with 12 bases matching TRBD1. CDR1 SGHRS and CDR2 YFSETQ come from the germline V gene. After removal of 4 bases from V and 5 bases from J, the junction contained 3 bases not matched to a gene. The CDR3 loop spans 14 amino acids. The CDR3 protein is CASSPGQGAYGYTF. The CDR3 coding sequence is TGCGCCAGCAGCCCGGGACAGGGGGCATATGGCTACACCTTC.

This clone was recorded once. This sequence joins TRBV6-5 and TRBJ1-5, with 8 bases identical to TRBD1. The CDR3 runs to 13 residues. From germline, CDR1 is MNHEY and CDR2 SVGAGI. Unmatched junction bases numbered 3, after V lost 7 bases and J lost 4 bases. The CDR3 sequence is CASNRQGNQPQHF. DNA for the CDR3: TGTGCCAGCAATCGACAGGGGAATCAGCCCCAGCATTTT.

The chain recombines TRBV7-9 with TRBJ2-1, with 12 nucleotides matching TRBD2. The germline gives CDR1 SEHNR, CDR2 FQNEAQ (reference sequence). The CDR3 is 15 amino acids. Trimming at V came to 4 bases and at J to 5 bases, leaving 3 bases not matched to a gene. DNA of the CDR3: TGTGCCAGCAGCTGGACTAGCGGGGATCACAATGAGCAGTTCTTC. Protein product: CASSWTSGDHNEQFF.

This CDR3 is CARSGPSSGSSWYEQFF. CDR3 nucleotides: TGTGCCAGAAGCGGCCCCTCTAGCGGGAGTTCATGGTATGAGCAGTTCTTC. The rearrangement uses TRBV5-3 and TRBJ2-1, with TRBD2 matching over 10 bases. TRBV5-3 is filed as an ORF, its function uncertain. Trimming at V came to 4 bases and at J to 8 bases, leaving 15 bases not matched to a gene. The CDR3 spans 17 residues.

V is TRBV19 and J is TRBJ1-2; 11 bases are a match to TRBD1. CDR1 is LNHDA, CDR2 SQIVND, per germline (reference sequence). The CDR3 is made up of 15 amino acids. The J segment lost 8 bases and the V segment lost 3 bases, leaving 8 bases of the junction unmatched. The CDR3 protein is CASSIPGQGVEGYTF. In DNA form, the CDR3 reads TGTGCCAGTAGTATCCCGGGACAGGGGGTCGAGGGCTACACCTTC.

The genes are TRBV11-2 and TRBJ2-7, with 11 nucleotides matching TRBD2. Germline V gives CDR1 SGHAT, CDR2 FQNNGV. CDR3 size: 14 residues. V lost 1 base, J lost 4 bases, and 0 bases stayed unmatched. The CDR3 DNA reads TGTGCCAGCAGCTTAGGACTAGCGGGGTACGAGCAGTACTTC. Its translation: CASSLGLAGYEQYF.

This clone was counted once. V gene TRBV27 combines with J gene TRBJ2-2; 11 bases fit TRBD2. Germline assignment: CDR1 MNHEY and CDR2 SMNVEV (reference sequence). The V segment lost 6 bases and the J segment 1 base; nucleotides outside the gene matches: 4. There are 16 residues in the CDR3. The chain's CDR3 is CASSRGLAVNTGELFF. CDR3 sequence (DNA): TGTGCCAGCAGCCGGGGACTAGCGGTGAACACCGGGGAGCTGTTTTTT.

This chain connects TRBV4-3 to TRBJ2-7; tentatively, D is TRBD1 (6 bases). With 0 bases removed from V and 3 bases from J, the gap between germline ends came to 21 bases. CDR3 length equals 18 residues. From germline, CDR1 is LGHNA and CDR2 YSLEER. The chain's CDR3 is CASSQEGYWGHSIYEQYF. The CDR3 coding sequence is TGCGCCAGCAGCCAAGAGGGTTACTGGGGACATTCGATCTACGAGCAGTACTTC.

This clone was detected once. V gene TRBV6-5 combines with J gene TRBJ2-7; tentative D call: TRBD1 (6 bases). This CDR3 comprises 11 residues. Trimming took 8 bases from V and 4 from J, leaving 9 bases between them. Germline V gene lookup returns CDR1 MNHEY and CDR2 SVGAGI. The CDR3 loop reads CASGGGYEQYF. CDR3 bases: TGTGCCAGCGGGGGCGGGTACGAGCAGTACTTC.

The genes are TRBV4-3 and TRBJ2-5, with 8 bases that match TRBD1. Germline CDR1 is LGHNA and CDR2 is YSLEER. The junction had 14 bases not matched to a gene; V was cut back by 0 bases and J by 2 bases. This CDR3 has 19 residues. CDR3 residues: CASSQDESSVRGLQETQYF. The CDR3 nucleotides read TGCGCCAGCAGCCAAGATGAGTCGAGTGTCAGGGGGCTTCAAGAGACCCAGTACTTC.

The rearrangement uses TRBV7-6 and TRBJ1-5; D perhaps matches TRBD1 (5 bases). CDR1 and CDR2 from the germline V gene are SGHVS and FNYEAQ. V shed 0 bases and J shed 7 bases, with 7 bases lying between them. The CDR3 has 13 residues. CDR3: CASSLAQGQPQHF. The CDR3 bases are TGTGCCAGCAGCTTAGCCCAGGGCCAGCCCCAGCATTTT.

The chain couples TRBV9 to TRBJ2-1, with 9 nucleotides matching TRBD2. This CDR3 has 16 amino acids. V was clipped by 4 bases and J by 8 bases; unmatched bases: 13. The V gene's germline CDR1 is SGDLS and CDR2 YYNGEE. The CDR3 coding sequence is TGTGCCAGCAGCCCTTCAGGGGGTAGCGGGAGCGATGAGCAGTTCTTC. Amino acids: CASSPSGGSGSDEQFF.

The J gene is TRBJ2-1, the V gene TRBV5-1; D not certain. The CDR3 runs 11 residues. The V gene lost 3 bases and the J gene lost 3 bases, with 1 base spanning the gap. The germline gives CDR1 SGHRS, CDR2 YFSETQ. This CDR3 is CASSYYNEQFF. The CDR3, as DNA: TGCGCCAGCAGCTACTACAATGAGCAGTTCTTC.

This chain connects TRBV4-3 to TRBJ2-1; 12 bases match TRBD2. CDR3 length: 16 residues. Germline CDR1 reads LGHNA; CDR2 reads YSLEER. V dropped 0 bases and J dropped 7; count of bases not matched to a gene: 4. The CDR3 sequence: CASSQDASGRANEQFF. CDR3 nucleotides: TGCGCCAGCAGCCAAGATGCTAGCGGGAGGGCAAATGAGCAGTTCTTC.

This clone showed up just once. The CDR3 region has the DNA TGTGCCAGCAGCTTTAGCGGGAGGCCCGGGGAGCTGTTTTTT. Encoded protein: CASSFSGRPGELFF. The chain combines TRBV7-9 with TRBJ2-2, with TRBD2 matching 10 bases. V gave up 3 bases and J gave up 6 bases; unmatched junction bases: 1. This CDR3 spans 14 amino acids. The V gene's germline CDR1 is SEHNR and CDR2 FQNEAQ (reference sequence).

The genes are TRBV21-1 and TRBJ1-1; the table's D call of TRBD1 was not tested on the DNA. TRBV21-1 is classified as a pseudogene. The CDR3 runs to 16 residues. The CDR3 sequence: CASSKRRQVRNTEAFF. As DNA, the CDR3 is TGTGCCAGCAGCAAGAGGAGACAGGTGAGAAACACTGAAGCTTTCTTT.

This clone was detected once. The rearrangement links TRBV19 to TRBJ2-6; D gene ambiguous. Germline lookup yields CDR1 LNHDA and CDR2 SQIVND (reference sequence). The CDR3 covers 14 residues. V dropped 2 bases and J dropped 2 bases, with 4 bases sitting between them. The CDR3 region is CASSIRAGANVLTF. The CDR3 DNA follows: TGTGCCAGTAGTATAAGGGCTGGGGCCAACGTCCTGACTTTC.

This clone was found once. The chain couples TRBV7-9 to TRBJ2-1; the match to TRBD2 covers 10 bases. The ends lost 5 bases at V and 2 bases at J; junction bases unmatched: 6. The CDR3 loop spans 16 amino acids. The germline gives CDR1 SEHNR, CDR2 FQNEAQ (reference sequence). CDR3 region: CASSQFSGGAYNEQFF. The CDR3 nucleotides read TGTGCCAGCAGCCAATTCAGCGGGGGGGCCTACAATGAGCAGTTCTTC.

The rearrangement uses TRBV18 and TRBJ2-1; 7 bases align to TRBD2. The junction had 16 bases not matched to a gene; V was cut back by 6 bases and J by 5 bases. Germline V gene data show CDR1 as KGHSH and CDR2 as LQKENI. The CDR3 has 17 amino acids. The CDR3 DNA sequence: TGTGCCAGCTCCCCCTCGGTTTTGGGAGGGTCCCACAATGAGCAGTTCTTC. It encodes CASSPSVLGGSHNEQFF.

The chain has TRBV4-2 and TRBJ1-3; D is possibly TRBD1 (5 bases). This CDR3 contains 15 residues. Germline V gene data show CDR1 as LGHNA and CDR2 as YNFKEQ. Trimming took off 5 bases at V and 0 bases at J, with 11 bases between the two ends. The CDR3 spells CASSRQLSSGNTIYF. The DNA of the CDR3 is TGTGCCAGCAGCAGACAGCTAAGCTCTGGAAACACCATATATTTT.

The rearrangement uses TRBV27 and TRBJ1-1; D uncertain. This CDR3 has 13 amino acids. The germline V and J ends were trimmed by 0 bases and 5 bases, with 7 bases remaining between them. Germline CDR1 is MNHEY and CDR2 is SMNVEV (reference sequence). The CDR3: CASSLSTSTEAFF. CDR3 DNA: TGTGCCAGCAGTTTATCGACGAGTACTGAAGCTTTCTTT.

The CDR3 sequence is CASSFTLQGRDTIYF. The DNA of the CDR3 is TGTGCCAGCAGTTTTACGTTACAGGGGAGGGACACCATATATTTT. V and J are TRBV28 and TRBJ1-3, with 7 bases that match TRBD1. Germline CDR1 is MDHEN and CDR2 is SYDVKM. The CDR3 spans 15 residues. The V segment lost 3 bases and the J segment 8 bases; nucleotides outside the gene matches: 10.

In this sample, this clone turned up once. DNA for the CDR3: TGCGCCAGCCGCATCACAGATACGCAGTATTTT. Amino acid sequence: CASRITDTQYF. This chain links TRBV5-1 with TRBJ2-3; no reliable D call. The CDR3 runs 11 residues. Trimming shortened V by 7 bases and J by 2 bases, and 5 bases separated the two germline ends. The germline V gene has CDR1 SGHRS and CDR2 YFSETQ.